This passage covers 10 T cell receptor beta chains from one sample sequenced in a study of blood T cell repertoires in COVID-19. Assay used: immunoSEQ multiplex PCR; TCRdb lists only in-frame clones, some missing. The sample has about 140,000 clones, less than 90% seen once; the top ten hold 2.5%. The sample taken for sequencing was peripheral blood. Receptors originate from a human donor with COVID-19, enrolled during active disease. The donor label of this sample is uncertain.

The gene calls are TRBV5-1 and TRBJ2-5; perhaps TRBD1 as D (6 bases). Trimming pared 2 bases from V and 6 bases from J, leaving 17 bases between. The CDR3 loop spans 15 amino acids. Looked up from germline, CDR1 is SGHRS and CDR2 is YFSETQ. CDR3 protein: CASSFLGAREKTQYF. The CDR3 nucleotides read TGCGCCAGCAGCTTCCTGGGGGCGAGAGAGAAGACCCAGTACTTC.

The chain joins TRBV2 to TRBJ2-7; D is unresolved. Germline assignment: CDR1 SNHLY and CDR2 FYNNEI. The CDR3 covers 12 residues. V shed 7 bases and J shed 3 bases, with 10 bases lying between them. CDR3 amino acids: CASTPSYYEQYF. The CDR3 DNA reads TGTGCCAGCACGCCTAGTTACTACGAGCAGTACTTC.

The chain couples TRBV11-2 to TRBJ2-5, with a possible D match to TRBD1 (5 bases). This CDR3 is 13 amino acids long. V was clipped by 0 bases and J by 5 bases, with 7 bases between them. Germline loops: CDR1 SGHAT, CDR2 FQNNGV. CDR3 DNA: TGTGCCAGCAGCTTAGAGGGGCGGGAGACCCAGTACTTC. This codes for CASSLEGRETQYF.

The gene calls are TRBV5-1 and TRBJ2-1, with 11 bases identical to TRBD1. The CDR3 sequence is 15 residues long. In germline, CDR1 is SGHRS, CDR2 YFSETQ. V shed 3 bases and J 9 bases; nucleotides not matched to a gene: 8. Here the CDR3 reads CASSSSGQGAPEQFF. In DNA, the CDR3 is TGCGCCAGCAGCTCGAGCGGACAGGGGGCGCCTGAGCAGTTCTTC.

The rearrangement uses TRBV4-1 and TRBJ2-2; D uncertain. The V gene lost 4 bases and the J gene lost 1 base, with 7 bases spanning the gap. Germline CDR1 MGHRA, CDR2 YSYEKL. The CDR3 sequence is 14 residues long. Written as DNA, the CDR3 is TGCGCCAGCAGCCTCGGAGTGAACACCGGGGAGCTGTTTTTT. Protein product: CASSLGVNTGELFF.

This chain joins TRBV5-4 and TRBJ2-5; the match to TRBD2 covers 12 bases. Germline lookup yields CDR1 SGHNT and CDR2 YYREEE (reference sequence). The CDR3 sequence is 16 residues long. Trimming cost V 4 bases and J 2 bases; bases outside gene matches: 6. The chain's CDR3 is CASSGGLAGSQETQYF. In DNA form, the CDR3 reads TGTGCCAGCAGCGGCGGACTAGCGGGGTCACAAGAGACCCAGTACTTC.

This clone was counted between two and nine times. The V call is TRBV7-2, the J call TRBJ1-4, with a tentative D call TRBD1 (6 bases). Trimming removed 4 bases at V and 0 bases at J, with 15 bases between. This CDR3 has 17 residues. Per germline, CDR1 SGHTA and CDR2 FQGNSA. The CDR3 sequence: CASSSQTGPATNEKLFF. The CDR3 nucleotides are TGTGCCAGCAGCTCTCAGACAGGCCCTGCAACTAATGAAAAACTGTTTTTT.

To note about this clone: The germline gene is not matched at one end of the junction; a read error may be the cause. The chain employs TRBV12-5 and TRBJ1-5; D is undetermined. The CDR3 is 14 residues long. Germline V gene lookup returns CDR1 LGHNT and CDR2 FRNRAP. The CDR3 nucleotides read TGTGCTAGTGGTCACGGGGTTAGCGATCAGCCCCAGCATTTT. It encodes CASGHGVSDQPQHF.

This rearrangement joins TRBV29-1 to TRBJ2-1; 7 bases agree with TRBD2. From germline, CDR1 is SQVTM and CDR2 ANQGSEA. The V gene end was trimmed by 4 bases and the J gene end by 2 bases; junction bases not matched to a gene: 8. CDR3 length equals 15 residues. As DNA, the CDR3 is TGCAGCGTTGCCATTCAGGGAGGGGCCTACAATGAGCAGTTCTTC. This codes for CSVAIQGGAYNEQFF.

The V gene is TRBV12-3 or TRBV12-4, the J gene TRBJ2-7; D may be TRBD2 (6 bases). Trimming took off 5 bases at V and 3 bases at J, with 11 bases between the two ends. CDR3 length equals 13 residues. Here the CDR3 reads CASSLARGYEQYF. The CDR3 bases are TGTGCCAGCAGTCTCGCGCGGGGCTACGAGCAGTACTTC.